A selection of T cell receptor beta chains follows, all from one sample in a study of vaccination effects on CD4 cells after COVID-19. Sequenced by immunoSEQ multiplex PCR; TCRdb stores in-frame clones only, minus some. The sample consists of some 47,000 clones, roughly 72% of them appearing once. These receptors' targets are unknown. Here the sequenced sample was CD4+ T cells from PBMCs cultured without peptide, taken after COVID-19 vaccination. These receptors all come from a human donor who received a COVID-19 vaccine. Both conserved end residues are part of each CDR3. The D gene is left open where the match is weak. Size is stated for part of the rows, as once, few or many counts, or as a class when the clone is expanded.

TRBJ2-1 NA NA TRBV15 TGTGCCACCAGCAGAGATAGTCGGGAGCAGTTCTTC CATSRDSREQFF
TRBJ1-2 NA NA TRBV4-2 TGTGCCAGCAGCCTCAACTATGGCTACACCTTC CASSLNYGYTF
TRBJ1-3 NA few TRBV5-1 TGCGCCAGCAGAGAACCTGGAAACACCATATATTTT CASREPGNTIYF
TRBJ1-6 NA few TRBV19 TGTGCCAGTAGTTCTTTATCAAATTCACCCCTCCACTTT CASSSLSNSPLHF
TRBJ2-3 NA NA TRBV29-1 TGTAGCGTCAGACATACCCTTGGCACAGATACGCAGTATTTT CSVRHTLGTDTQYF
TRBJ1-1 NA NA TRBV6-1 TGTGCCAGCAGTGAATTTGGGGGGGCTGAAGCTTTCTTT CASSEFGGAEAFF
TRBJ1-2 NA NA TRBV21-1 TGTGCCAGCAGCAAAACAGGGGGCGCGAGTAACTATGGCTACACCTTC CASSKTGGASNYGYTF
TRBJ1-4 TRBD1 NA TRBV5-1 TGCGCCAGCAGCTCTGGAGGACAGGGGGGTCCGGAAAAACTGTTTTTT CASSSGGQGGPEKLFF
TRBJ2-1 NA NA TRBV5-4 TGTGCCAGCAGCAACCAGGGATATGAGCAGTTCTTC CASSNQGYEQFF
TRBJ1-4 NA few TRBV4-1 TGCGCCAGCAGCCAAGACGCCCCAGGGTCTAATGAAAAACTGTTTTTT CASSQDAPGSNEKLFF
TRBJ1-1 NA NA TRBV11-2 TGTGCCAACCTACGGGGGCGGATAGGCGGGAACACTGAAGCTTTCTTT CANLRGRIGGNTEAFF
TRBJ2-7 NA NA TRBV12-3/TRBV12-4 TGTGCCAGCAGTTACTCCTACGAGCAGTACTTC CASSYSYEQYF
TRBJ2-5 TRBD1 NA TRBV5-1 TGCGCCAGCAGCTCGGGGACAGGGGAGACCCAGTACTTC CASSSGTGETQYF
TRBJ2-7 NA NA TRBV2 TGTGCCAGCAGGCCCAGACAAGGCACCTACGAGCAGTACTTC CASRPRQGTYEQYF
TRBJ2-2 NA NA TRBV5-4 TGTGCCAGCAGCTTGGGTAGGGGGAACACCGGGGAGCTGTTTTTT CASSLGRGNTGELFF
TRBJ2-7 NA NA TRBV19 TGTGCCAGTAGTATAGAGGCGGGCAGGGTTTCCTACGAGCAGTACTTC CASSIEAGRVSYEQYF
TRBJ1-2 TRBD1 NA TRBV2 TGTGCCAGCAGTGCAGGGGGCACCTATGGCTACACCTTC CASSAGGTYGYTF
TRBJ2-3 NA NA TRBV29-1 TGCAGCGTAAAAAGCACAGATACGCAGTATTTT CSVKSTDTQYF
TRBJ1-2 TRBD1 NA TRBV18 TGTGCCAGCTCTCCTGACTCGACAGGGTGGTATGGCTACACCTTC CASSPDSTGWYGYTF
TRBJ1-4 NA NA TRBV10-3 TGTGCCATCAGTGACTTCGGGCTAAATGAAAAACTGTTTTTT CAISDFGLNEKLFF
TRBJ1-4 TRBD1 NA TRBV7-9 TGTGCCAGCAGCTTCGGTGGGGGACAGGCTAATGAAAAACTGTTTTTT CASSFGGGQANEKLFF
TRBJ1-6 NA NA TRBV30 TGTGCCTGGAGTGTAGGGACCCGTAATTCACCCCTCCACTTT CAWSVGTRNSPLHF
TRBJ1-2 NA few TRBV6-5 TGTGCCAGCAGTTACTCGACTCAGGCTGGGGGCTACACCTTC CASSYSTQAGGYTF
TRBJ2-6 NA NA TRBV19 TGTGCCAGTAGTTCTCCCTCCCGCGCCGGGGCCAACGTCCTGACTTTC CASSSPSRAGANVLTF
TRBJ1-1 NA few TRBV6-5 TGTGCCAGCATGGCCGAAGGGACTGAAGCTTTCTTT CASMAEGTEAFF
TRBJ1-4 NA NA TRBV18 TGTGCCAGCTCACCGGGCGAAAAACTGTTTTTT CASSPGEKLFF
TRBJ2-2 NA few TRBV27 TGTGCCAGCAGTCGGGGACCCGGGGAGCTGTTTTTT CASSRGPGELFF
TRBJ1-5 NA once TRBV9 TGTGCCAGCAGCACCCGGGTCAATCAGCCCCAGCATTTT CASSTRVNQPQHF
TRBJ1-1 NA NA TRBV5-5 TGTGCCAGCAGCTGGGAGGGCAGTCAGAACACTGAAGCTTTCTTT CASSWEGSQNTEAFF
TRBJ1-3 NA NA TRBV5-5 TGTGCCAGCAGCTTGGAGGAGGATTACTCTGGAAACACCATATATTTT CASSLEEDYSGNTIYF
TRBJ1-2 NA NA TRBV30 TGTGCCTGGAGTGTCCCGGGGAGTTATGGCTACACCTTC CAWSVPGSYGYTF
TRBJ2-2 NA few TRBV6-6 TGTGCCAGCAAGAAGAACACCGGGGAGCTGTTTTTT CASKKNTGELFF
TRBJ2-7 NA NA TRBV30 TGTGCCTGGAACCCAGGCTCCTACGAGCAGTACTTC CAWNPGSYEQYF
TRBJ2-5 NA NA TRBV24-1 TGTGCCACCAGTGACAGAAACCAAGAGACCCAGTACTTC CATSDRNQETQYF
TRBJ1-6 NA NA TRBV4-1 TGCGCCAGCAGCCACGCTCTTAATACAGGGCCAGATTCACCCCTCCACTTT CASSHALNTGPDSPLHF
TRBJ1-1 NA NA TRBV19 TGTGCCAGTATTGTCGAGGGCACTGAAGCTTTCTTT CASIVEGTEAFF
TRBJ2-7 TRBD2 once TRBV9 TGTGCCAGCAGCGTAGACTATAGCGGGGACTCGTACGAGCAGTACTTC CASSVDYSGDSYEQYF
TRBJ1-1 NA NA TRBV6-4 TGTGCCAGCAGTCCAGGACAGTCTTTTGGTGAAGCTTTCTTT CASSPGQSFGEAFF
TRBJ2-7 TRBD1 NA TRBV10-3 TGTGCCATCAGTGAGTCGACAGGGTCAGCCGAGCAGTACTTC CAISESTGSAEQYF
TRBJ2-1 NA NA TRBV7-9 TGTGCCAGCAGCTTAGTTCTTAATGAGCAGTTCTTC CASSLVLNEQFF
TRBJ1-4 NA few TRBV6-2/TRBV6-3 TGTGCCAGCAGATACTCCGGGACAAGCATCCCAACTAATGAAAAACTGTTTTTT CASRYSGTSIPTNEKLFF
TRBJ1-3 NA NA TRBV28 TGTGCCAGCAGTCCACGGGACTTCGGAAACACCATATATTTT CASSPRDFGNTIYF
TRBJ1-2 NA NA TRBV6-2/TRBV6-3 TGTGCCAGCAGTTACGGCAGGGGATCCGGTAACTATGGCTACACCTTC CASSYGRGSGNYGYTF
TRBJ1-4 NA once TRBV24-1 TGTGCCACTGGCCCCACTAATGAAAAACTGTTTTTT CATGPTNEKLFF
TRBJ2-6 NA NA TRBV5-1 TGCGCCAGCAGCCCGGAGATCCCTGGGGCCAACGTCCTGACTTTC CASSPEIPGANVLTF
TRBJ2-7 TRBD2 NA TRBV6-1 TGTGCCAGCAGTGAAAGAAGGGGGTTACTAGCGGGAGGGTTTTACGAGCAGTACTTC CASSERRGLLAGGFYEQYF
TRBJ2-3 NA NA TRBV10-3 TGTGCCATCAGTCTTAGCGGACCTAGCACAGATACGCAGTATTTT CAISLSGPSTDTQYF
TRBJ2-7 NA NA TRBV6-5 TGTGCCAGCAGTTACTCGAAGGAGCCAACCTACGAGCAGTACTTC CASSYSKEPTYEQYF
TRBJ1-1 NA NA TRBV28 TGTGCCAGCAGTTTCTTTCGGGCGGACACTGAAGCTTTCTTT CASSFFRADTEAFF